The 21 T cell receptor beta chains in this list originate from one sample, sequenced in a study of graft-versus-host responses after intestinal transplantation. What these receptors recognize is not known. The method was immunoSEQ multiplex PCR; TCRdb's version includes in-frame clones alone and lacks a portion of them. The sample includes 85,000 to 100,000 clones, less than 95% of them seen just once. The sequenced sample was unstimulated CD4+ T cells sorted from spleen or lymph node cells, obtained before transplant. These receptors were collected from a human donor who was the organ donor for an intestinal transplant.

V and J are TRBV5-1 and TRBJ2-1; the match to TRBD2 covers 12 bases. Trimming cost V 4 bases and J 9 bases; bases outside gene matches: 11. The germline V gene encodes CDR1 SGHRS and CDR2 YFSETQ. This CDR3 is built from 16 residues. The CDR3 here is CASSPLAGGPRSEQFF. The CDR3 DNA reads TGCGCCAGCAGCCCCCTAGCGGGAGGGCCGAGAAGTGAGCAGTTCTTC.

V is TRBV19 and J is TRBJ2-2; D is ambiguous. The CDR3 is 13 residues long. Trimming removed 7 bases from V and 7 bases from J, with 13 bases in between. The germline gives CDR1 LNHDA, CDR2 SQIVND (reference sequence). In nucleotides, the CDR3 is TGTGCCAGTAATGGTGAGGTTGGCGGGGAGCTGTTTTTT. It specifies CASNGEVGGELFF.

The genes are TRBV28 and TRBJ2-2; the D is unclear. Trimming removed 6 bases at V and 7 bases at J, with 12 bases between. CDR1 is MDHEN and CDR2 is SYDVKM in the germline V gene. The CDR3 covers 13 residues. The CDR3 loop reads CASSVGSLGELFF. CDR3 DNA sequence: TGTGCCAGCAGCGTCGGGTCTCTCGGGGAGCTGTTTTTT.

The chain has TRBV11-3 and TRBJ2-3; TRBD1 agrees at 10 bases. The CDR3 sequence is 15 residues long. CDR1 is SGHNT, CDR2 YENEEA, per germline. V trimming: 4 bases; J trimming: 3 bases; junction bases outside the gene matches: 4. CDR3 sequence: CASSSGTGETDTQYF. The CDR3 DNA sequence: TGTGCCAGCAGCTCGGGGACAGGGGAAACAGATACGCAGTATTTT.

The rearrangement joins TRBV9 to TRBJ2-7; 9 positions match TRBD2. Trimming at V came to 3 bases and at J to 2 bases, leaving 12 bases not matched to a gene. This CDR3 comprises 17 residues. Germline V gives CDR1 SGDLS, CDR2 YYNGEE. CDR3 bases: TGTGCCAGCAGCGAAAATGACCCCGGGACTAGCCCCTACGAGCAGTACTTC. Encoded protein: CASSENDPGTSPYEQYF.

The chain joins TRBV19 to TRBJ1-2; 7 bases fit TRBD1. From germline, CDR1 is LNHDA and CDR2 SQIVND (reference sequence). V lost 6 bases and J lost 6; bases outside the gene matches: 4. The CDR3 is 12 residues long. The CDR3 coding sequence is TGTGCCAGTAGCCCCACAGGGGATGGCTACACCTTC. Its translation is CASSPTGDGYTF.

The rearrangement uses TRBV6-5 and TRBJ1-3; D might be TRBD1 (5 bases). Between the trimmed V and J ends, which lost 5 bases and 1 base, there was a span of 12 bases. This CDR3 comprises 15 residues. In germline, CDR1 is MNHEY, CDR2 SVGAGI. The chain's CDR3 is CASSQLQGSGNTIYF. The CDR3 DNA reads TGTGCCAGCAGTCAACTTCAGGGATCTGGAAACACCATATATTTT.

This clone was observed once. The rearrangement links TRBV5-1 to TRBJ2-3; 8 nucleotides align to TRBD2. The CDR3 runs 17 residues. V dropped 4 bases and J dropped 4; count of bases not matched to a gene: 14. Germline V CDR1 and CDR2: SGHRS, YFSETQ. The DNA for the CDR3 is TGCGCCAGCAGCAGGTGGGGTGGGACTAGTTACCCAGATACGCAGTATTTT. Translation: CASSRWGGTSYPDTQYF.

Note on this clone: An end of the junction does not agree with germline; a read error may underlie this. This chain uses TRBV11-3 with TRBJ2-2; maybe TRBD1 (7 bases). The CDR3 has 16 amino acids. In germline, CDR1 is SGHNT, CDR2 YENEEA. The CDR3 sequence: CASSPRDSQGLGELLF. Written as DNA, the CDR3 is TGTGCCAGCAGCCCGCGGGACAGTCAGGGGCTCGGGGAGCTGCTTTTT.

The chain uses TRBV30 and TRBJ1-6; a possible D gene is TRBD1 (5 bases). Trimming removed 5 bases from V and 14 bases from J, with 16 bases in between. Per the germline V gene, CDR1 is GTSNPN and CDR2 is SVGIG (reference sequence). The CDR3 loop spans 12 amino acids. In DNA form, the CDR3 reads TGTGCCTGGGCAACCTTGACAGCAGCCCTCCACTTT. Translated, it gives CAWATLTAALHF.

The genes are TRBV7-8 and TRBJ2-2, with D hard to call. V was shortened by 0 bases and J by 6 bases, with 8 bases between the two germline ends. CDR3 length equals 14 residues. From germline, CDR1 is SGHVS and CDR2 FQNEAQ. The DNA of the CDR3 is TGTGCCAGCAGCTTAGCCCTTCCTCCCGGGGAGCTGTTTTTT. Its translation: CASSLALPPGELFF.

The table lists this clone with a few counts. The V call is TRBV6-1, the J call TRBJ2-7, with D maybe TRBD2 (6 bases). The CDR3 totals 13 residues. Germline CDR1 is MNHNS and CDR2 is SASEGT. V lost 2 bases and J lost 6, with 11 bases in between. CDR3 protein: CASSEPGRSEQYF. CDR3 coding DNA: TGTGCCAGCAGTGAACCTGGGAGGTCCGAGCAGTACTTC.

The chain uses TRBV28 and TRBJ1-4; 10 nucleotides match TRBD1. The junction had 6 bases not matched to a gene; V was cut back by 6 bases and J by 8 bases. The germline CDR1 and CDR2 sequences are MDHEN and SYDVKM. This CDR3 comprises 14 residues. CDR3 in DNA: TGTGCCAGCAGGGCCGGGACAGGGGACGAAAAACTGTTTTTT. Residues: CASRAGTGDEKLFF.

The V call is TRBV19, the J call TRBJ2-1, with 7 bases lining up with TRBD2. Germline V gene lookup returns CDR1 LNHDA and CDR2 SQIVND (reference sequence). V shed 4 bases, J shed 0 bases, and the junction held 6 bases outside the gene matches. This CDR3 is built from 16 residues. The CDR3 reads CASSKSGAGSYNEQFF. The CDR3 DNA follows: TGTGCCAGTAGTAAAAGCGGGGCTGGCTCCTACAATGAGCAGTTCTTC.

The chain couples TRBV5-1 to TRBJ2-7; 7 bases align to TRBD1. There are 15 residues in the CDR3. The trim removed 4 bases at V and 7 bases at J, leaving 14 bases unmatched. Per germline, CDR1 SGHRS and CDR2 YFSETQ. The CDR3 loop reads CASSPGGAMEREQYF. The CDR3 DNA follows: TGCGCCAGCAGCCCAGGGGGAGCTATGGAGCGGGAGCAGTACTTC.

The chain joins TRBV7-9 to TRBJ2-3, with 9 bases lining up with TRBD2. V lost 3 bases, J lost 9 bases, and 16 bases stayed unmatched. Germline V gene sequence: CDR1 SEHNR, CDR2 FQNEAQ (reference sequence). The CDR3 consists of 17 residues. The CDR3 protein is CASSFTNVLAGRGTQYF. The CDR3 nucleotides are TGTGCCAGCAGCTTCACGAACGTACTAGCGGGTCGGGGGACGCAGTATTTT.

The CDR3 region is CASRGGLQETQYF. DNA for the CDR3: TGTGCCAGCAGGGGGGGACTACAAGAGACCCAGTACTTC. The genes are TRBV9 and TRBJ2-5; TRBD2 agrees at 7 bases. The CDR3 has 13 amino acids. CDR1 and CDR2 (germline): SGDLS, YYNGEE. V lost 5 bases and J lost 2; bases outside the gene matches: 3.

This chain links TRBV5-1 with TRBJ2-1; 9 nucleotides align to TRBD2. V trimming: 3 bases; J trimming: 3 bases; junction bases outside the gene matches: 4. Germline V CDR1 and CDR2: SGHRS, YFSETQ. There are 15 residues in the CDR3. The CDR3 bases are TGCGCCAGCAGCTACTCTAGCGGGGACTACAATGAGCAGTTCTTC. It codes for CASSYSSGDYNEQFF.

V and J are TRBV5-1 and TRBJ2-1; the match to TRBD2 covers 13 bases. J gave up 5 bases and V 3 bases, and 2 bases lay outside the gene matches. Germline V gives CDR1 SGHRS, CDR2 YFSETQ. The CDR3 is made up of 15 amino acids. The DNA of the CDR3 is TGCGCCAGCAGCTGGACTAGCGGGAGTAACAATGAGCAGTTCTTC. Translated: CASSWTSGSNNEQFF.

The V call is TRBV9, the J call TRBJ2-2; TRBD2 matches at 9 bases. Per germline, CDR1 SGDLS and CDR2 YYNGEE. Unmatched junction bases numbered 9, after V lost 0 bases and J lost 3 bases. The CDR3 consists of 18 residues. CDR3 coding DNA: TGTGCCAGCAGCGTAGTTTCGAGCGGGGGGCCGTACACCGGGGAGCTGTTTTTT. This encodes CASSVVSSGGPYTGELFF.

Remarks on this clone: The same CDR3 is also encoded by other DNA sequences in this sample. The gene calls are TRBV28 and TRBJ1-1; D not resolved. The CDR3 length is 16 residues. The germline CDR1 and CDR2 sequences are MDHEN and SYDVKM. V was cut by 6 bases and J by 4 bases, with 21 bases left in between. In DNA, the CDR3 is TGTGCCAGCAGGCTGCCAGGTGGTGGTTTCGGCACTGAAGCTTTCTTT. It yields the protein CASRLPGGGFGTEAFF. The full variable domain, completed using reference TRBV28 and TRBJ1-1, is DVKVTQSSRYLVKRTGEKVFLECVQDMDHENMFWYRQDPGLGLRLIYFSYDVKMKEKGDIPEGYSVSREKKERFSLILESASTNQTSMYLCASRLPGGGFGTEAFFGQGTRLTVV.